Listed below are T cell receptor beta chains from one sample, sequenced in a study of PD-L1 blockade in urothelial cancer. TCRdb's table, derived via immunoSEQ multiplex PCR, lists solely in-frame clones and lacks some. The profile shows about 80,000 clones, approximately 86% of them singletons. This specimen was PBMCs, taken around atezolizumab (anti-PD-L1) treatment. The receptors shown here come from a man aged 40-55 years with urothelial cancer. CDR3s include the opening cysteine and the closing phenylalanine or tryptophan. Fields, in order: CDR3 protein, CDR3 DNA, V gene, J gene, D gene, clone size. A D gene is named only where the DNA matches it firmly. Size values are once, few and many counts, or a class for expanded clones, and some rows have none.

CSASSSVINEQFF,TGCAGCGCCTCGTCCAGCGTGATCAATGAGCAGTTCTTC,TRBV29-1,TRBJ2-1,-,-
CASSQAAGLSGANVLTF,TGCGCCAGCAGCCAAGCGGCCGGGTTGAGTGGGGCCAACGTCCTGACTTTC,TRBV4-3,TRBJ2-6,-,-
CASSPTSGGNTGELFF,TGCGCCAGCAGCCCAACTAGCGGGGGGAACACCGGGGAGCTGTTTTTT,TRBV5-1,TRBJ2-2,TRBD2,-
CASGAESAYEQYF,TGTGCCAGCGGAGCGGAATCGGCCTACGAGCAGTACTTC,TRBV6-1,TRBJ2-7,-,-
CASSPSPGTEAFF,TGTGCCAGCAGCCCAAGCCCCGGGACTGAAGCTTTCTTT,TRBV7-2,TRBJ1-1,-,-
CASTLSGQFLGYEQYF,TGTGCCAGCACCTTAAGCGGGCAGTTCCTTGGGTACGAGCAGTACTTC,TRBV28,TRBJ2-7,-,-
CASSDAGTNYNEQFF,TGTGCCAGCAGTGATGCCGGGACTAACTACAATGAGCAGTTCTTC,TRBV6-1,TRBJ2-1,TRBD2,-
CASKRGQGAWQPQHF,TGTGCCAGCAAAAGAGGACAGGGGGCATGGCAGCCCCAGCATTTT,TRBV6-6,TRBJ1-5,TRBD1,-
CASSRNRGWYNEQFF,TGTGCCAGCAGTCGAAATCGGGGGTGGTACAATGAGCAGTTCTTC,TRBV11-1,TRBJ2-1,-,-
CASSRTGFVSGANVLTF,TGTGCCAGTAGTAGGACAGGGTTTGTTTCTGGGGCCAACGTCCTGACTTTC,TRBV19,TRBJ2-6,TRBD1,-
CASSLAGGWDTEAFF,TGTGCCAGCAGTTTAGCGGGGGGCTGGGACACTGAAGCTTTCTTT,TRBV28,TRBJ1-1,-,-
CASRRLAGSYNEQFF,TGTGCCAGCAGAAGACTAGCGGGCTCCTACAATGAGCAGTTCTTC,TRBV6-1,TRBJ2-1,TRBD2,-
CASLEGTGPSYGYTF,TGTGCCAGCCTCGAGGGGACAGGGCCCTCCTATGGCTACACCTTC,TRBV2,TRBJ1-2,TRBD1,once
CASSRGFPGELFF,TGTGCCAGTAGTAGAGGATTCCCCGGGGAGCTGTTTTTT,TRBV19,TRBJ2-2,-,once
CASSPRTGGNTIYF,TGTGCCAGCAGCCCCCGGACAGGCGGAAACACCATATATTTT,TRBV5-4,TRBJ1-3,TRBD1,-
CASSPPPDRVWGYTF,TGTGCCAGTAGTCCACCGCCGGACAGGGTCTGGGGCTACACCTTC,TRBV19,TRBJ1-2,TRBD1,-
CASSDRRYQETQYF,TGTGCCAGCAGCGACAGGAGGTACCAAGAGACCCAGTACTTC,TRBV7-6,TRBJ2-5,-,-
CASSTPRQGSYEQYF,TGTGCCAGCAGCACCCCCCGGCAGGGGAGCTACGAGCAGTACTTC,TRBV11-2,TRBJ2-7,-,-
CSVELQGQSYEQYF,TGCAGCGTTGAGTTGCAGGGTCAATCCTACGAGCAGTACTTC,TRBV29-1,TRBJ2-7,-,-
CASSEGQVIQETQYF,TGTGCCAGCAGTGAAGGGCAGGTCATCCAAGAGACCCAGTACTTC,TRBV25-1,TRBJ2-5,-,-
CASRTQGSDTGELFF,TGTGCCAGCAGGACTCAGGGCTCGGACACCGGGGAGCTGTTTTTT,TRBV28,TRBJ2-2,-,-
CASRIRSGSSYYNEQFF,TGCGCCAGCAGAATTCGCAGCGGAAGTTCCTACTACAATGAGCAGTTCTTC,TRBV10-2,TRBJ2-1,-,-
CASSVSGRLGNEQFF,TGTGCCAGCAGCGTCAGCGGGAGGCTCGGGAATGAGCAGTTCTTC,TRBV9,TRBJ2-1,TRBD2,-
CASIPTGQGYDQPQHF,TGTGCCAGCATCCCGACCGGGCAGGGCTATGATCAGCCCCAGCATTTT,TRBV28,TRBJ1-5,-,-
CASRRTADTEAFF,TGTGCCAGCAGAAGGACTGCGGACACTGAAGCTTTCTTT,TRBV7-2,TRBJ1-1,-,-
CAWDSNYGYTF,TGTGCCTGGGACAGTAACTATGGCTACACCTTC,TRBV30,TRBJ1-2,-,few
CASSLEGNRPHEQYF,TGTGCCAGCAGCTTGGAAGGGAACAGGCCCCACGAGCAGTACTTC,TRBV5-4,TRBJ2-7,-,-
CASSFSGRPSYEQYF,TGTGCCAGCAGTTTTAGCGGGAGGCCCTCCTACGAGCAGTACTTC,TRBV2,TRBJ2-7,TRBD2,once
CASSLGQSYNEQFF,TGCGCCAGCAGCCTGGGACAGTCCTACAATGAGCAGTTCTTC,TRBV5-1,TRBJ2-1,TRBD1,-
CASRWTGPNTEAFF,TGTGCCAGCAGATGGACAGGGCCGAACACTGAAGCTTTCTTT,TRBV6-1,TRBJ1-1,TRBD1,-
CASSLSVSSSEAFF,TGTGCCAGCAGTTTATCGGTTAGCAGTTCCGAAGCTTTCTTT,TRBV27,TRBJ1-1,-,-
CASSEASGRGGEQFF,TGTGCCAGCAGTGAGGCTAGCGGGAGGGGGGGTGAGCAGTTCTTC,TRBV2,TRBJ2-1,TRBD2,-
CASSETSGSLRETQYF,TGCGCCAGCAGCGAGACTAGCGGGAGTTTGCGAGAGACCCAGTACTTC,TRBV5-1,TRBJ2-5,TRBD2,-
CASSWRENYEQYF,TGTGCCAGCAGCTGGCGGGAGAACTACGAGCAGTACTTC,TRBV11-2,TRBJ2-7,TRBD2,-
CASSFYPSGTDTQYF,TGTGCCAGCAGTTTCTACCCCAGCGGAACAGATACGCAGTATTTT,TRBV27,TRBJ2-3,-,once
CASSPGLLETGELFF,TGTGCCAGCAGCCCCGGACTTCTGGAGACCGGGGAGCTGTTTTTT,TRBV7-3,TRBJ2-2,-,-
CASSLDPGSYEQYF,TGCGCCAGCAGCTTGGATCCAGGGTCCTACGAGCAGTACTTC,TRBV5-1,TRBJ2-7,-,-
CASRVPPGQLTTQTFF,TGTGCCAGCAGGGTTCCACCGGGACAGCTAACCACGCAGACTTTCTTT,TRBV28,TRBJ1-1,TRBD1,many
CASSLGGLGKAFF,TGTGCCAGCAGTTTAGGGGGCCTCGGGAAAGCTTTCTTT,TRBV28,TRBJ1-1,-,-
CASSEAVRGNEQFF,TGTGCCAGCAGTGAAGCGGTGAGGGGGAATGAGCAGTTCTTC,TRBV2,TRBJ2-1,-,few
CSARTVGELFF,TGCAGTGCGCGAACAGTCGGGGAGCTGTTTTTT,TRBV20-1,TRBJ2-2,-,once
CAISQGGHSNQPQHF,TGTGCCATCAGCCAGGGAGGTCATTCTAATCAGCCCCAGCATTTT,TRBV10-3,TRBJ1-5,-,-
CAISESEGQGFHEQYF,TGTGCCATCAGTGAGTCGGAAGGACAGGGTTTCCACGAGCAGTACTTC,TRBV10-3,TRBJ2-7,TRBD1,-
CASSPDRASYEQYF,TGCGCCAGCAGCCCCGACAGGGCATCGTACGAGCAGTACTTC,TRBV4-3,TRBJ2-7,TRBD1,-
CASSPWDREQNTIYF,TGTGCCAGCTCACCATGGGACAGGGAACAAAACACCATATATTTT,TRBV18,TRBJ1-3,TRBD1,-
CASSQEVTQADQPQHF,TGCGCCAGCAGCCAAGAGGTTACCCAGGCCGATCAGCCCCAGCATTTT,TRBV4-1,TRBJ1-5,-,-